Listed below are T cell receptor beta chains from one sample, sequenced in a study of T cells after somatic rescue of genetic block. Sequencing used immunoSEQ multiplex PCR; TCRdb keeps in-frame clones, though not all of them. The data hold over 95,000 clones, with approximately 90% observed a single time. Sequenced input: peripheral blood mononuclear cells (PBMCs). Receptors were obtained from a woman aged 18-35 years. Both conserved end residues are part of each CDR3. Fields, in order: V gene, J gene, D gene, CDR3 length, clone size, CDR3 DNA, CDR3 protein. D genes are given only for firm matches. Rows may omit the clone size; those that give it use once, few, many or a size class.

TRBV28	TRBJ2-6	NA	15	NA	TGTGCCAGCAGTTTAGGGCAGCCTGGGGCCAACGTCCTGACTTTC	CASSLGQPGANVLTF
TRBV5-6	TRBJ1-3	NA	16	NA	TGTGCCAGCAGCTTGTTAGGTTCATCCTCTGGAAACACCATATATTTT	CASSLLGSSSGNTIYF
TRBV4-3	TRBJ1-2	NA	15	NA	TGCGCCAGCAGCCAAGATGAAGGGAAGGACTATGGCTACACCTTC	CASSQDEGKDYGYTF
TRBV6-5	TRBJ1-5	NA	14	NA	TGTGCCAGCAGTTCCCGGGACAAGTATCAGCCCCAGCATTTT	CASSSRDKYQPQHF
TRBV30	TRBJ2-5	NA	12	once	TGTGCCTGGAGTCGGCGAGGAGAGACCCAGTACTTC	CAWSRRGETQYF
TRBV29-1	TRBJ2-7	NA	12	NA	TGCAGCGTTGAAACACCTTCCTACGAGCAGTACTTC	CSVETPSYEQYF
TRBV6-1	TRBJ1-2	NA	11	NA	TGTGCCAGCAGTGAGGGGAATGGCTACACCTTC	CASSEGNGYTF
TRBV30	TRBJ2-7	NA	11	NA	TGTGCCTGGAGTCTTTCCTACGAGCAGTACTTC	CAWSLSYEQYF
TRBV10-3	TRBJ2-7	TRBD2	16	NA	TGTGCCACCGTAGCGGGGGGGGCCGGGGGATCCTACGAGCAGTACTTC	CATVAGGAGGSYEQYF
TRBV7-2	TRBJ1-3	NA	18	NA	TGTGCCAGCAGCTTAGCAGCCACAAGGCGGACCTCTGGAAACACCATATATTTT	CASSLAATRRTSGNTIYF
TRBV7-9	TRBJ2-5	NA	16	NA	TGTGCCAGCAGCTTGGCTTCGAAGGGGGGGATCGAGACCCAGTACTTC	CASSLASKGGIETQYF
TRBV5-1	TRBJ1-3	NA	15	NA	TGCGCCAGCAGTAAGAACAGGGTGGCTGGAAACACCATATATTTT	CASSKNRVAGNTIYF
TRBV30	TRBJ1-6	TRBD1	15	few	TGTGCCTGGAGTGACAGGGGGTTCGATAATTCACCCCTCCACTTT	CAWSDRGFDNSPLHF
TRBV7-8	TRBJ2-5	NA	18	NA	TGTGCCAGCAGCCGCCCTTGGCTCCCAAGAAACCTCCAAGAGACCCAGTACTTC	CASSRPWLPRNLQETQYF
TRBV5-4	TRBJ1-6	NA	16	few	TGTGCCAGCAGCCCTGTCGGGGCCCACCCCAATTCACCCCTCCACTTT	CASSPVGAHPNSPLHF
TRBV7-9	TRBJ2-1	TRBD2	17	NA	TGTGCCAGCAGCTCCTCTCTAGCGGGGGGGTTCTACAATGAGCAGTTCTTC	CASSSSLAGGFYNEQFF